These 5 T cell receptor beta chains were all obtained from the same sample, sequenced in a study of shared clonotypes between healthy human individuals. CD45RO-negative, CCR7-positively selected cells formed the naive CD8 fraction, excluding terminally differentiated effector memory CD45RA+ cells. Sequenced by immunoSEQ multiplex PCR; TCRdb stores in-frame clones only, minus some. The sample records millions of clones, about 95% being singletons. Sequenced sample: naive CD8+ T cells sorted from blood. The receptor set was obtained from a man aged 18 to 29 in good health.

This sequence joins TRBV11-2 and TRBJ2-5; the match to TRBD2 covers 9 bases. V trimming: 7 bases; J trimming: 4 bases; junction bases outside the gene matches: 10. The CDR3 totals 15 residues. Germline CDR1 and CDR2: SGHAT and FQNNGV. The CDR3 here is CASTMGAGGPETQYF. DNA for the CDR3: TGTGCCAGCACAATGGGGGCGGGAGGGCCAGAGACCCAGTACTTC.

The genes are TRBV7-8 and TRBJ2-6, with 7 bases matching TRBD1. This CDR3 contains 18 residues. Germline V gives CDR1 SGHVS, CDR2 FQNEAQ. Trimming cost V 0 bases and J 2 bases; bases outside gene matches: 7. The DNA for the CDR3 is TGTGCCAGCAGCTTAGCCGGGACAGTAATCACTGGGGCCAACGTCCTGACTTTC. It encodes CASSLAGTVITGANVLTF.

This clone was recorded only once. The sample holds other DNA sequences that translate to the same CDR3. The V gene is TRBV4-1, the J gene TRBJ2-7; possibly TRBD1 for D (5 bases). V was shortened by 0 bases and J by 0 bases, with 9 bases between the two germline ends. The CDR3 has 15 amino acids. Germline-derived CDR1 and CDR2 are MGHRA and YSYEKL. This CDR3 is CASSQDRGTSYEQYF. DNA of the CDR3: TGCGCCAGCAGCCAAGATAGGGGTACCTCCTACGAGCAGTACTTC.

The chain uses TRBV10-1 and TRBJ2-3; 8 nucleotides agree with TRBD1. CDR3 length: 17 amino acids. The germline V gene has CDR1 WNHNN and CDR2 SYGVQD (reference sequence). The V and J ends lost 0 bases and 1 base, in that order; junction bases with no gene match: 6. The CDR3 DNA follows: TGCGCCAGCAGTGAGTCGCGGGGACAGGCACGCACAGATACGCAGTATTTT. As protein: CASSESRGQARTDTQYF.

The chain is built from TRBV19 and TRBJ2-7, with TRBD2 matching over 13 bases. The ends lost 0 bases at V and 3 bases at J; junction bases unmatched: 5. CDR1 LNHDA and CDR2 SQIVND come from the germline V gene (reference sequence). The CDR3 loop spans 17 amino acids. CDR3 region: CASSIDGLAGENYEQYF. DNA of the CDR3: TGTGCCAGTAGTATAGATGGACTAGCGGGAGAGAACTACGAGCAGTACTTC.